A single sample is the source of the 32 T cell receptor beta chains below, sequenced in a study of blood T cell repertoires in COVID-19. Produced via immunoSEQ multiplex PCR; TCRdb's table is partial and in-frame only. Of a few hundred thousand clones in the sample, roughly 86% were seen once. Sequenced sample: peripheral blood. The source is a woman in her 50s with acute or convalescent COVID-19.

The genes are TRBV6-4 and TRBJ2-1; 13 nucleotides align to TRBD2. Germline V gene lookup returns CDR1 MRHNA and CDR2 SNTAGT. The J segment lost 10 bases and the V segment lost 6 bases, leaving 3 bases of the junction unmatched. The CDR3 has 13 residues. The DNA for the CDR3 is TGTGCCAGCAGCCGACTAGCGGGAGGCGAGCAGTTCTTC. This gives the protein CASSRLAGGEQFF.

This clone was observed a few times. The chain couples TRBV5-1 to TRBJ2-7, with 11 positions matching TRBD2. Germline CDR1 reads SGHRS; CDR2 reads YFSETQ. The CDR3 runs to 14 residues. Trimming cost V 7 bases and J 4 bases; bases outside gene matches: 7. The CDR3 nucleotides are TGCGCCAGCCGACTTACTAGCGGGAGTTACGAGCAGTACTTC. It codes for CASRLTSGSYEQYF.

This chain connects TRBV3-1 (or the pseudogene TRBV3-2) to TRBJ2-3; 11 nucleotides match TRBD2. The CDR3 is 15 residues long. CDR1 and CDR2 (germline): LGHDT, YNNKEL (reference sequence). With 3 bases clipped from V and 5 bases from J, the junction kept 4 bases outside the gene matches. CDR3 residues: CASSHPGLAGDTQYF. CDR3 nucleotide sequence: TGTGCCAGCAGCCATCCAGGACTAGCGGGAGATACGCAGTATTTT.

The chain links TRBV29-1 to TRBJ2-3; 13 bases align to TRBD2. J gave up 0 bases and V 1 base, and 7 bases lay outside the gene matches. This CDR3 is built from 18 residues. Germline CDR1 SQVTM, CDR2 ANQGSEA. Written as DNA, the CDR3 is TGCAGCGTTGAAGGCTCCGGGACTAGCGGGATTAGCACAGATACGCAGTATTTT. Its protein product is CSVEGSGTSGISTDTQYF.

The gene calls are TRBV18 and TRBJ1-1; TRBD1 matches 11 bases. CDR3 length: 14 amino acids. V gave up 4 bases and J gave up 5 bases; unmatched junction bases: 3. Germline V gene sequence: CDR1 KGHSH, CDR2 LQKENI. This CDR3 is CASSRTGGNTEAFF. The CDR3, as DNA: TGTGCCAGCTCACGGACAGGGGGCAATACTGAAGCTTTCTTT.

This rearrangement joins TRBV28 to TRBJ1-1; TRBD1 is a possible D gene (6 bases). V lost 5 bases and J lost 10, with 14 bases in between. In germline, CDR1 is MDHEN, CDR2 SYDVKM. The CDR3 has 12 residues. CDR3: CASSTQRQAAFF. DNA of the CDR3: TGTGCCAGCAGTACCCAACGACAGGCAGCTTTCTTT.

A word on this clone: This same CDR3 is encoded by further DNA sequences in the sample. V and J are TRBV28 and TRBJ2-7; D call uncertain. In germline, CDR1 is MDHEN, CDR2 SYDVKM. Trimming shortened V by 3 bases and J by 4 bases, and 4 bases separated the two germline ends. The CDR3 length is 11 residues. CDR3 region: CASSFQYEQYF. The CDR3 DNA sequence: TGTGCCAGCAGTTTCCAGTACGAGCAGTACTTC.

The chain's CDR3 is CASSLDYYEQYF. In nucleotides, the CDR3 is TGTGCCAGCAGCTTGGACTACTACGAGCAGTACTTC. This chain links TRBV5-5 with TRBJ2-7; D not certain. The CDR3 is 12 residues long. Germline CDR1 and CDR2: SGHKS and YYEKEE (reference sequence). V was pared by 0 bases and J by 3 bases, with 4 bases between.

V and J are TRBV10-3 and TRBJ2-7; 7 positions agree with TRBD1. Looked up from germline, CDR1 is ENHRY and CDR2 is SYGVKD. V shed 8 bases and J 2 bases; nucleotides not matched to a gene: 0. The CDR3 covers 11 residues. CDR3 DNA sequence: TGTGCCATCGGGACAGCCTACGAGCAGTACTTC. Translated: CAIGTAYEQYF.

This chain links TRBV7-2 with TRBJ1-1; D unclear. Trimming cost V 3 bases and J 7 bases, with 9 bases left between them. This CDR3 has 12 residues. Germline loops: CDR1 SGHTA, CDR2 FQGNSA. The CDR3 loop reads CASSFTQREAFF. The CDR3 region has the DNA TGTGCCAGCAGCTTTACCCAGCGTGAAGCTTTCTTT.

V usage is TRBV6-2 or TRBV6-3 and J usage is TRBJ2-3; D is possibly TRBD2 (6 bases). The CDR3 extends over 15 amino acids. Germline V gene sequence: CDR1 MNHEY, CDR2 SVGEGT. With 4 bases removed from V and 2 bases from J, the gap between germline ends came to 13 bases. CDR3 residues: CASSSGGRPTDTQYF. CDR3 nucleotide sequence: TGTGCCAGCAGTTCAGGAGGGCGCCCCACAGATACGCAGTATTTT.

The rearrangement links TRBV5-1 to TRBJ2-5; 7 bases map to TRBD2. With V trimmed by 8 bases and J by 5 bases, 15 bases remained unmatched. The CDR3 contains 15 residues. The germline V gene encodes CDR1 SGHRS and CDR2 YFSETQ. This CDR3 reads CASSTASGLGETQYF. DNA for the CDR3: TGCGCCAGTAGTACGGCTAGCGGATTAGGCGAGACCCAGTACTTC. The full variable domain, its missing parts supplied by reference TRBV5-1 and TRBJ2-5, is KAGVTQTPRYLIKTRGQQVTLSCSPISGHRSVSWYQQTPGQGLQFLFEYFSETQRNKGNFPGRFSGRQFSNSRSEMNVSTLELGDSALYLCASSTASGLGETQYFGPGTRLLVL.

J is TRBJ2-7 and V is TRBV2; no firm D call. The ends were cut back, 6 bases at V and 5 bases at J, with 17 bases in the middle. CDR3 length: 14 amino acids. Germline-derived CDR1 and CDR2 are SNHLY and FYNNEI. The CDR3 protein is CASSSSRVSHEQYF. CDR3 sequence (DNA): TGTGCCAGCAGCTCCTCCCGGGTTTCTCACGAGCAGTACTTC.

The gene calls are TRBV5-1 and TRBJ1-2; tentative D call: TRBD1 (5 bases). The V and J ends lost 4 bases and 3 bases respectively, with 13 bases between them. Germline CDR1 reads SGHRS; CDR2 reads YFSETQ. The CDR3 length is 14 residues. CDR3 nucleotide sequence: TGCGCCAGCAGCCGGGGGACGGTCGACTATGGCTACACCTTC. Protein product: CASSRGTVDYGYTF. The entire variable domain, with the rest obtained from reference TRBV5-1 and TRBJ1-2, is as follows: KAGVTQTPRYLIKTRGQQVTLSCSPISGHRSVSWYQQTPGQGLQFLFEYFSETQRNKGNFPGRFSGRQFSNSRSEMNVSTLELGDSALYLCASSRGTVDYGYTFGSGTRLTVV.

The V and J genes are TRBV18 and TRBJ2-7; 8 bases map to TRBD2. From germline, CDR1 is KGHSH and CDR2 LQKENI. The CDR3 runs 14 residues. The V segment lost 3 bases and the J segment 6 bases; nucleotides outside the gene matches: 7. CDR3 DNA: TGTGCCAGCTCACCCCTCGGGGGGGAGCTCGAGCAGTACTTC. Translated: CASSPLGGELEQYF.

The V and J genes are TRBV15 and TRBJ1-6, with 8 bases aligning to TRBD1. Germline V gene data show CDR1 as LNHNV and CDR2 as YYDKDF (reference sequence). The CDR3 runs 17 residues. V dropped 1 base and J dropped 10; count of bases not matched to a gene: 12. For the CDR3, the DNA is TGTGCCACCAGCAGAGGTCCAGGTCAGGGGGCAGAGTCACCCCTCCACTTT. It yields the protein CATSRGPGQGAESPLHF.

Details on this clone: Within the sample, other DNA sequences also encode this same CDR3. V gene TRBV18 combines with J gene TRBJ1-3; unclear D gene. With 3 bases removed from V and 0 bases from J, the gap between germline ends came to 9 bases. The CDR3 loop spans 15 amino acids. Germline values: CDR1 KGHSH, CDR2 LQKENI. CDR3 region: CASSPDTFSGNTIYF. Written as DNA, the CDR3 is TGTGCCAGCTCACCCGACACCTTCTCTGGAAACACCATATATTTT.

This clone appeared a single time. The chain employs TRBV27 and TRBJ1-5; D call uncertain. Germline CDR1 reads MNHEY; CDR2 reads SMNVEV (reference sequence). V gave up 2 bases and J gave up 10 bases, with 12 bases separating them. The CDR3 is 13 residues long. In DNA form, the CDR3 reads TGTGCCAGCAGTTTAAACAGACGTAACCCCCAGCATTTT. It translates to CASSLNRRNPQHF.

The gene calls are TRBV19 and TRBJ1-2, with D perhaps matching TRBD1 (6 bases). Germline V gene lookup returns CDR1 LNHDA and CDR2 SQIVND (reference sequence). This CDR3 spans 16 amino acids. The germline V and J ends were trimmed by 4 bases and 2 bases, with 17 bases remaining between them. CDR3 in amino acids: CASSTQQGRANYGYTF. The CDR3 coding sequence is TGTGCCAGTAGTACCCAACAGGGCCGGGCGAACTATGGCTACACCTTC.

The chain couples TRBV11-3 to TRBJ2-3, with 9 bases lining up with TRBD2. This CDR3 spans 20 amino acids. Trimming removed 5 bases from V and 0 bases from J; junction bases left unmatched: 18. From germline, CDR1 is SGHNT and CDR2 YENEEA. The CDR3 bases are TGTGCCAGCAGCCCCGCCCTCGGAAGTATTACTAGCGGGAGCACAGATACGCAGTATTTT. This encodes CASSPALGSITSGSTDTQYF.

This clone was observed once. V and J are TRBV9 and TRBJ2-2, with D tentatively TRBD1 (6 bases). Per germline, CDR1 SGDLS and CDR2 YYNGEE. The V end was cut by 0 bases, the J end by 0 bases, with 6 bases between. CDR3 length: 15 residues. The CDR3 region is CASSVDRANTGELFF. As DNA, the CDR3 is TGTGCCAGCAGCGTAGACAGGGCGAACACCGGGGAGCTGTTTTTT.

The gene calls are TRBV18 and TRBJ2-2; TRBD1 matches 10 bases. The CDR3 extends over 15 amino acids. The germline gives CDR1 KGHSH, CDR2 LQKENI. J lost 3 bases, V lost 6 bases, and 4 bases had no gene match. The CDR3 reads CASSHGQGDTGELFF. In nucleotides, the CDR3 is TGTGCCAGCTCCCATGGACAGGGGGACACCGGGGAGCTGTTTTTT.

CDR3 loop: CASSLGQGFNYGYTF. For the CDR3, the DNA is TGTGCCAGCAGCTTGGGACAGGGATTTAACTATGGCTACACCTTC. This chain connects TRBV5-4 to TRBJ1-2; 7 positions match TRBD1. V lost 0 bases, J lost 1 base, and 3 bases stayed unmatched. The length of the CDR3 is 15 residues. Germline V CDR1 and CDR2: SGHNT, YYREEE (reference sequence). The variable domain in full, completed from reference TRBV5-4 and TRBJ1-2, reads ETGVTQSPTHLIKTRGQQVTLRCSSQSGHNTVSWYQQALGQGPQFIFQYYREEENGRGNFPPRFSGLQFPNYSSELNVNALELDDSALYLCASSLGQGFNYGYTFGSGTRLTVV.

CDR3 in amino acids: CASSFSGRVRRGYTEAFF. CDR3 DNA: TGTGCCAGCAGTTTTTCGGGGAGGGTTCGGCGGGGGTACACTGAAGCTTTCTTT. V gene TRBV28 combines with J gene TRBJ1-1; perhaps TRBD1 as D (5 bases). This CDR3 has 18 residues. Trimming took 3 bases from V and 3 from J, leaving 23 bases between them. Germline assignment: CDR1 MDHEN and CDR2 SYDVKM.

The chain has TRBV19 and TRBJ1-4; 7 nucleotides agree with TRBD1. With 3 bases clipped from V and 8 bases from J, the junction kept 3 bases outside the gene matches. The CDR3 loop spans 13 amino acids. Germline assignment: CDR1 LNHDA and CDR2 SQIVND (reference sequence). In DNA form, the CDR3 reads TGTGCCAGTAGTATTAGGGACAGAGAAAAACTGTTTTTT. The encoded protein is CASSIRDREKLFF.

The CDR3 DNA is TGTGCCAGCAGTTTATCGACTAGCGGGAGTGTTGAGCAGTTCTTC. Translation gives CASSLSTSGSVEQFF. The chain combines TRBV27 with TRBJ2-1; TRBD2 matches 12 bases. Germline V gene sequence: CDR1 MNHEY, CDR2 SMNVEV (reference sequence). CDR3 size: 15 residues. J gave up 9 bases and V 0 bases, and 3 bases lay outside the gene matches.

V is TRBV24-1 and J is TRBJ2-7; D may be TRBD2 (6 bases). Germline loops: CDR1 KGHDR, CDR2 SFDVKD. The CDR3 covers 15 residues. V was clipped by 5 bases and J by 7 bases, with 20 bases between them. In DNA, the CDR3 is TGTGCCACCAGTGCTACCGGCCGGGTGACTAGTGAGCAGTACTTC. Translation gives CATSATGRVTSEQYF.

The gene calls are TRBV18 and TRBJ2-7, with D maybe TRBD1 (5 bases). With 0 bases removed from V and 5 bases from J, the gap between germline ends came to 11 bases. This CDR3 has 14 amino acids. Germline CDR1 and CDR2: KGHSH and LQKENI. This CDR3 is CASSPPLRVHEQYF. The CDR3 bases are TGTGCCAGCTCACCACCCCTCAGGGTCCACGAGCAGTACTTC.

The rearrangement links TRBV30 to TRBJ1-3, with D unresolved. Germline V CDR1 and CDR2: GTSNPN, SVGIG (reference sequence). V gave up 0 bases and J gave up 0 bases, with 9 bases separating them. The length of the CDR3 is 15 residues. The CDR3 sequence: CAWSVGLASGNTIYF. CDR3 DNA: TGTGCCTGGAGTGTTGGCCTAGCCTCTGGAAACACCATATATTTT.

The V and J genes are TRBV6-4 and TRBJ2-1; 7 positions match TRBD1. CDR1 and CDR2 from the germline V gene are MRHNA and SNTAGT. The length of the CDR3 is 14 residues. The V and J ends lost 6 bases and 7 bases, in that order; junction bases with no gene match: 9. CDR3: CASRGDRAGNEQFF. Here the CDR3 DNA reads TGTGCCAGCAGGGGAGACAGGGCGGGTAATGAGCAGTTCTTC.

V is TRBV4-1 and J is TRBJ2-3; D perhaps matches TRBD2 (6 bases). The CDR3 sequence is 16 residues long. The ends were cut back, 4 bases at V and 3 bases at J, with 17 bases in the middle. Germline CDR1 reads MGHRA; CDR2 reads YSYEKL. The CDR3 loop reads CASSPFDWAGTDTQYF. Written as DNA, the CDR3 is TGCGCCAGCAGCCCATTTGACTGGGCGGGGACAGATACGCAGTATTTT.

This rearrangement joins TRBV6-5 to TRBJ2-7; 9 nucleotides line up with TRBD1. V was pared by 7 bases and J by 2 bases, with 9 bases of the junction left unmatched. The CDR3 has 15 amino acids. Per the germline V gene, CDR1 is MNHEY and CDR2 is SVGAGI. In nucleotides, the CDR3 is TGTGCCAGCAACGAGAACAGGGGGCTCCCCTACGAGCAGTACTTC. Translated: CASNENRGLPYEQYF.